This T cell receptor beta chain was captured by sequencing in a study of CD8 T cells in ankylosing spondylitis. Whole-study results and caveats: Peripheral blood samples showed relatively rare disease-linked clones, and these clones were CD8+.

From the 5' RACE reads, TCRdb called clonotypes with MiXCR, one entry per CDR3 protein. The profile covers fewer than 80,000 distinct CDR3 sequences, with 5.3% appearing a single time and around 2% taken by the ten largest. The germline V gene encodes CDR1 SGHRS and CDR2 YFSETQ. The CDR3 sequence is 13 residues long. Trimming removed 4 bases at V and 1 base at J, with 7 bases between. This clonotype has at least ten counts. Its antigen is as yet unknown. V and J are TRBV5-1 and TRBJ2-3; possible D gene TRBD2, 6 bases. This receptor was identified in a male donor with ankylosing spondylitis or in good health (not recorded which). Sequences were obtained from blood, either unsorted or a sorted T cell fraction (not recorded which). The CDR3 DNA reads TGCGCCAGCAGCGTAGCGGGCACAGATACGCAGTATTTT. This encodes CASSVAGTDTQYF.